A single sample gave rise to the 31 T cell receptor beta chains below, sequenced in a study of cytomegalovirus exposure and HLA in healthy donors. The PCR ran on 60 Vbeta and 13 Jbeta primers. Sequenced by immunoSEQ multiplex PCR; TCRdb stores in-frame clones only, minus some. In the table there are under 250,000 clones, roughly 81% of which are singletons. Sequencing was performed on PBMCs. All receptors derive from a girl aged 2-10 years in good health and CMV-seronegative.

The chain uses TRBV6-5 and TRBJ2-1; 7 nucleotides align to TRBD2. V shed 4 bases and J 13 bases; nucleotides not matched to a gene: 4. Per the germline V gene, CDR1 is MNHEY and CDR2 is SVGAGI. The CDR3 has 11 residues. This chain's CDR3 is CASSLGGYQFF. The CDR3 nucleotides are TGTGCCAGCAGTTTGGGGGGGTACCAGTTCTTC.

V is TRBV5-1 and J is TRBJ1-2, with 11 bases lining up with TRBD1. CDR1 is SGHRS, CDR2 YFSETQ, per germline. The CDR3 runs to 15 residues. Trimming cost V 5 bases and J 8 bases; bases outside gene matches: 11. The CDR3: CASRLVGQGVDGYTF. The CDR3 nucleotides are TGCGCCAGCAGACTCGTGGGACAGGGGGTCGACGGCTACACCTTC.

This clone showed up just once. The chain has TRBV5-5 and TRBJ1-5; possibly TRBD1 for D (6 bases). Trimming removed 3 bases from V and 6 bases from J, with 16 bases in between. Germline CDR1 and CDR2: SGHKS and YYEKEE (reference sequence). This CDR3 contains 15 residues. In nucleotides, the CDR3 is TGTGCCAGCAGCTCCCCCCCGGGACATGGTCAGCCCCAGCATTTT. The encoded protein is CASSSPPGHGQPQHF. Together with reference TRBV5-5 and TRBJ1-5, the CDR3 gives the full variable domain: DAGVTQSPTHLIKTRGQQVTLRCSPISGHKSVSWYQQVLGQGPQFIFQYYEKEERGRGNFPDRFSARQFPNYSSELNVNALLLGDSALYLCASSSPPGHGQPQHFGDGTRLSIL.

The CDR3 nucleotides read TGTGCCAGCACCGGACTGCACTACGAGCAGTACTTC. It codes for CASTGLHYEQYF. J is TRBJ2-5 and V is TRBV6-4; D is perhaps TRBD2 (5 bases). Matching the DNA end better, TRBJ2-7 makes the J call doubtful. Germline-derived CDR1 and CDR2 are MRHNA and SNTAGT. The CDR3 spans 12 residues.

This clone has a single count. The genes are TRBV4-2 and TRBJ2-3, with TRBD2 matching 9 bases. The CDR3 spans 16 residues. CDR1 and CDR2 from the germline V gene are LGHNA and YNFKEQ. With V trimmed by 1 base and J by 4 bases, 6 bases remained unmatched. CDR3 amino acids: CASSQGGGGASDTQYF. In DNA, the CDR3 is TGTGCCAGCAGCCAAGGGGGCGGGGGGGCGTCAGATACGCAGTATTTT.

The chain links TRBV2 to TRBJ2-1, with 11 bases aligning to TRBD2. CDR1 is SNHLY, CDR2 FYNNEI, per germline. Unmatched junction bases numbered 28, after V lost 9 bases and J lost 6 bases. This CDR3 is built from 21 residues. The DNA for the CDR3 is TGTGCCAGGGCGGCTCCGGGACTCGGCATAGCGGGAGGGTCGCGGTCCAATGAGCAGTTCTTC. It is translated as CARAAPGLGIAGGSRSNEQFF. Drawing the rest from reference TRBV2 and TRBJ2-1, the complete variable domain is EPEVTQTPSHQVTQMGQEVILRCVPISNHLYFYWYRQILGQKVEFLVSFYNNEISEKSEIFDDQFSVERPDGSNFTLKIRSTKLEDSAMYFCARAAPGLGIAGGSRSNEQFFGPGTRLTVL.

This chain uses TRBV7-9 with TRBJ1-2; 10 bases agree with TRBD1. The CDR3 runs to 17 residues. V lost 5 bases, J lost 5 bases, and 14 bases stayed unmatched. Germline CDR1 and CDR2: SEHNR and FQNEAQ (reference sequence). The CDR3 loop reads CASSPGQGPASAYGYTF. As DNA, the CDR3 is TGTGCCAGCAGCCCGGGACAGGGGCCTGCAAGTGCGTATGGCTACACCTTC.

This clone was found a few times. DNA for the CDR3: TGCGCCAGCAGCTTGGCGGCAGGGGGCCCGAACACCGGGGAGCTGTTTTTT. Its protein product is CASSLAAGGPNTGELFF. The rearrangement links TRBV5-1 to TRBJ2-2, with 8 bases matching TRBD1. The germline CDR1 and CDR2 sequences are SGHRS and YFSETQ. J lost 0 bases, V lost 0 bases, and 4 bases had no gene match. The CDR3 runs to 17 residues. Full variable domain (rest looked up from reference TRBV5-1 and TRBJ2-2): KAGVTQTPRYLIKTRGQQVTLSCSPISGHRSVSWYQQTPGQGLQFLFEYFSETQRNKGNFPGRFSGRQFSNSRSEMNVSTLELGDSALYLCASSLAAGGPNTGELFFGEGSRLTVL.

The chain carries TRBV4-1 and TRBJ2-5, with 8 bases fitting TRBD2. The CDR3 length is 16 residues. The V segment lost 2 bases and the J segment 5 bases; nucleotides outside the gene matches: 10. Germline V gene lookup returns CDR1 MGHRA and CDR2 YSYEKL. The CDR3 DNA reads as TGCGCCAGCAGCCAAACCCGGGCAGCGGGGGTGGAGACCCAGTACTTC. Amino acid sequence: CASSQTRAAGVETQYF.

The gene calls are TRBV5-1 and TRBJ1-1, with D possibly matching TRBD1 (5 bases). Germline CDR1 and CDR2: SGHRS and YFSETQ. Deletions cut 3 bases from V and 7 bases from J, with 10 bases between. The CDR3 is made up of 12 amino acids. CDR3 sequence reads: CASSSQGFEAFF. For the CDR3, the DNA is TGCGCCAGCAGCTCCCAGGGCTTTGAAGCTTTCTTT.

The gene calls are TRBV10-2 and TRBJ2-1; 11 nucleotides align to TRBD2. With V trimmed by 2 bases and J by 8 bases, 8 bases remained unmatched. CDR3 length equals 16 residues. CDR1 and CDR2 from the germline V gene are WSHSY and SAAADI. CDR3 nucleotide sequence: TGCGCCAGCAGTGAGGCTAGCGGGAGGATGGTGGATGAGCAGTTCTTC. Amino acids: CASSEASGRMVDEQFF.

The chain uses TRBV4-1 and TRBJ1-4; 7 bases fit TRBD1. The CDR3 sequence is 18 residues long. The V gene's germline CDR1 is MGHRA and CDR2 YSYEKL. V dropped 4 bases and J dropped 1; count of bases not matched to a gene: 12. The CDR3 DNA follows: TGCGCCAGCAGCCTCAAAGGGGGCGGATTCGAAACTAATGAAAAACTGTTTTTT. It is translated as CASSLKGGGFETNEKLFF.

CDR3 region: CASSFAGQGIETQYF. CDR3 nucleotide sequence: TGTGCCAGCAGTTTCGCAGGACAGGGAATAGAGACCCAGTACTTC. The chain combines TRBV27 with TRBJ2-5; 8 nucleotides align to TRBD1. The CDR3 covers 15 residues. Trimming took 3 bases from V and 4 from J; bases not matched to a gene: 7. Germline values: CDR1 MNHEY, CDR2 SMNVEV (reference sequence).

This clone was picked up a small number of times. The chain employs TRBV9 and TRBJ1-1; tentatively, D is TRBD1 (6 bases). Per germline, CDR1 SGDLS and CDR2 YYNGEE. This CDR3 region has 14 residues. The V and J ends lost 2 bases and 1 base respectively, with 9 bases between them. The CDR3 bases are TGTGCCAGCAGCGTTCTGGGACAGAACACTGAAGCTTTCTTT. Protein sequence: CASSVLGQNTEAFF. The full variable domain, rest sourced from reference TRBV9 and TRBJ1-1, is DSGVTQTPKHLITATGQRVTLRCSPRSGDLSVYWYQQSLDQGLQFLIQYYNGEERAKGNILERFSAQQFPDLHSELNLSSLELGDSALYFCASSVLGQNTEAFFGQGTRLTVV.

The V and J genes are TRBV29-1 and TRBJ2-1; 13 bases are a match to TRBD2. The CDR3 has 18 residues. CDR1 SQVTM and CDR2 ANQGSEA come from the germline V gene. V lost 7 bases to trimming and J lost 3 bases; unmatched junction nucleotides: 15. In DNA form, the CDR3 reads TGCAGCGGTGCATTCGGACTAGCGGGAGATGGTTACTACAATGAGCAGTTCTTC. Residues: CSGAFGLAGDGYYNEQFF.

This clone occurred once. J is TRBJ2-1 and V is TRBV5-4; 10 nucleotides agree with TRBD2. After removal of 4 bases from V and 0 bases from J, the junction contained 7 bases not matched to a gene. CDR1 SGHNT and CDR2 YYREEE come from the germline V gene (reference sequence). The CDR3 spans 17 residues. CDR3 nucleotide sequence: TGTGCCAGCAGCGCTGGGACTAGCGAGAGCTCCTACAATGAGCAGTTCTTC. Translated: CASSAGTSESSYNEQFF.

The chain links TRBV6-5 to TRBJ2-4; no firm D call. The CDR3 extends over 14 amino acids. Germline V lookup: CDR1 MNHEY, CDR2 SVGAGI. The ends were cut back, 0 bases at V and 4 bases at J, with 7 bases in the middle. The CDR3 loop is CASSYSRLKNIQYF. The CDR3 nucleotides are TGTGCCAGCAGTTACTCGAGGTTGAAAAACATTCAGTACTTC.

The gene calls are TRBV5-4 and TRBJ2-2; TRBD2 matches at 11 bases. Per germline, CDR1 SGHNT and CDR2 YYREEE (reference sequence). The CDR3 runs to 18 residues. V gave up 0 bases and J gave up 1 base; unmatched junction bases: 5. The CDR3 nucleotides read TGTGCCAGCAGCTTGGGGCTAGCGGGAGGCCAGAACACCGGGGAGCTGTTTTTT. Protein product: CASSLGLAGGQNTGELFF.

This clone was counted a few times. The chain recombines TRBV29-1 with TRBJ1-2; weak D call: TRBD1 (5 bases). Germline V gene lookup returns CDR1 SQVTM and CDR2 ANQGSEA. There are 12 residues in the CDR3. V lost 6 bases to trimming and J lost 10 bases, with 18 bases between them. The CDR3 protein is CSVLRDFGPYTF. The DNA of the CDR3 is TGCAGCGTCTTGCGGGACTTTGGGCCCTACACCTTC.

This clone appeared once. CDR3 DNA: TGTGCCAGCTCATCCGACAGGGGTTATCAGCCCCAGCATTTT. It translates to CASSSDRGYQPQHF. The chain uses TRBV18 and TRBJ1-5, with 8 bases lining up with TRBD1. The V gene end was trimmed by 5 bases and the J gene end by 5 bases; junction bases not matched to a gene: 5. The CDR3 is made up of 14 amino acids. Germline V gives CDR1 KGHSH, CDR2 LQKENI. Complete variable domain (other parts from reference TRBV18 and TRBJ1-5): NAGVMQNPRHLVRRRGQEARLRCSPMKGHSHVYWYRQLPEEGLKFMVYLQKENIIDESGMPKERFSAEFPKEGPSILRIQQVVRGDSAAYFCASSSDRGYQPQHFGDGTRLSIL.

This chain uses TRBV7-9 with TRBJ2-3; 8 bases fit TRBD2. In germline, CDR1 is SEHNR, CDR2 FQNEAQ (reference sequence). The J segment lost 2 bases and the V segment lost 6 bases, leaving 4 bases of the junction unmatched. This CDR3 region has 14 residues. CDR3 DNA: TGTGCCAGCAGACCTAGCGGGTACACAGATACGCAGTATTTT. Its protein product is CASRPSGYTDTQYF.

The chain joins TRBV7-9 to TRBJ2-1, with no clear D. Trimming cost V 2 bases and J 7 bases, with 12 bases left between them. The germline gives CDR1 SEHNR, CDR2 FQNEAQ (reference sequence). The CDR3 covers 14 residues. The CDR3 sequence: CASSLNPSLNEQFF. Written as DNA, the CDR3 is TGTGCCAGCAGCTTAAATCCTAGTTTGAATGAGCAGTTCTTC.

This rearrangement joins TRBV10-2 to TRBJ1-5; D possibly corresponds to TRBD1 (5 bases). Germline V lookup: CDR1 WSHSY, CDR2 SAAADI. Trimming left V 6 bases short and J 7 bases short, with 16 bases between. The length of the CDR3 is 14 residues. CDR3 nucleotide sequence: TGCGCCAGCAGGGATCCAGCGGGGGTCCAGCCCCAGCATTTT. Its protein is CASRDPAGVQPQHF.

The chain couples TRBV5-6 to TRBJ2-3; tentatively, D is TRBD1 (6 bases). The CDR3 consists of 16 residues. V lost 0 bases, J lost 2 bases, and 13 bases lay in between. CDR1 is SGHDT and CDR2 is YYEEEE in the germline V gene. The CDR3 sequence: CASSLVQGPFTDTQYF. Written as DNA, the CDR3 is TGTGCCAGCAGCTTGGTGCAGGGGCCATTCACAGATACGCAGTATTTT. Filled out from reference TRBV5-6 and TRBJ2-3, the complete variable domain reads DAGVTQSPTHLIKTRGQQVTLRCSPKSGHDTVSWYQQALGQGPQFIFQYYEEEERQRGNFPDRFSGHQFPNYSSELNVNALLLGDSALYLCASSLVQGPFTDTQYFGPGTRLTVL.

This clone was counted once. The CDR3 region is CASSNHRVEGELFF. The CDR3 region has the DNA TGTGCCAGCAGCAACCACAGGGTTGAGGGGGAGCTGTTTTTT. The chain uses TRBV21-1 and TRBJ2-2; TRBD1 is the table's D call, not checked against the DNA. TRBV21-1 is an annotated pseudogene. The CDR3 has 14 amino acids.

The V and J genes are TRBV9 and TRBJ2-5; 7 nucleotides agree with TRBD2. With 2 bases clipped from V and 2 bases from J, the junction kept 0 bases outside the gene matches. This CDR3 is built from 13 residues. Germline V gene sequence: CDR1 SGDLS, CDR2 YYNGEE. The CDR3 nucleotides read TGTGCCAGCAGCGTGGGGGGGCAAGAGACCCAGTACTTC. This sequence encodes CASSVGGQETQYF.

The chain employs TRBV2 and TRBJ2-3; D ambiguous. The CDR3 runs to 14 residues. Germline V CDR1 and CDR2: SNHLY, FYNNEI. V was clipped by 0 bases and J by 2 bases, with 6 bases between them. The CDR3 loop reads CASSEARTTDTQYF. As DNA, the CDR3 is TGTGCCAGCAGTGAAGCGCGCACCACAGATACGCAGTATTTT.

The rearrangement links TRBV2 to TRBJ2-3; 12 bases are a match to TRBD2. Germline V gene data show CDR1 as SNHLY and CDR2 as FYNNEI. This CDR3 contains 17 residues. The junction had 7 bases not matched to a gene; V was cut back by 2 bases and J by 4 bases. CDR3 sequence reads: CASSETSGGRGPDTQYF. The CDR3 coding sequence is TGTGCCAGCAGTGAAACTAGCGGGGGGCGGGGCCCAGATACGCAGTATTTT.

The chain is built from TRBV15 and TRBJ1-6, with D possibly TRBD1 on 5 matching bases. The CDR3 contains 15 residues. In germline, CDR1 is LNHNV, CDR2 YYDKDF (reference sequence). V lost 8 bases and J 0 bases, leaving 11 bases between the germline ends. The CDR3 sequence is CATGTESSYNSPLHF. The DNA of the CDR3 is TGTGCCACCGGGACTGAGAGCTCCTATAATTCACCCCTCCACTTT.

V gene TRBV30 combines with J gene TRBJ1-1, with TRBD1 identical over 9 bases. Germline V gene data show CDR1 as GTSNPN and CDR2 as SVGIG (reference sequence). V lost 3 bases and J lost 7; bases outside the gene matches: 9. The CDR3 is made up of 14 amino acids. CDR3 sequence (DNA): TGTGCCTGGAGGGTCGGGACAGGGTTTGATGAAGCTTTCTTT. Protein sequence: CAWRVGTGFDEAFF.

V is TRBV2 and J is TRBJ2-1; 13 bases agree with TRBD2. This CDR3 comprises 21 residues. Germline CDR1 SNHLY, CDR2 FYNNEI. The trim removed 4 bases at V and 2 bases at J, leaving 17 bases unmatched. CDR3 amino acids: CASSVDMGGTSGRAPYNEQFF. As DNA, the CDR3 is TGTGCCAGCAGTGTAGATATGGGGGGTACTAGCGGGAGGGCGCCCTACAATGAGCAGTTCTTC.